This T cell receptor (beta chain) emerged from a study of OX40 agonist ivuxolimab in advanced cancers. Across the study: A male proportion of 70% to 90% was recorded, with mean age around 60 years and range roughly 20 to 90. Under the entry rules, prior anti-PD-1, anti-PD-L1 or anti-CTLA-4 therapy was allowed, and about 40% had some.

Peripheral blood came from all dose cohorts at three timepoints. Points from the study as a whole: Doses of 0.1 to 3.0 mg/kg were accompanied by clonal expansion of CD4+ and CD8+ blood T cells by week 6.

This table comes from immunoSEQ multiplex PCR, and its TCRdb copy is limited to in-frame clones, with some not included. Here the sample spans tens of thousands of clones, 91% being singletons. In regard to this clone: Its antigen is not identified.

The sequence came from an adult with an advanced solid tumor such as melanoma, head and neck, liver or kidney cancer. This specimen was CD4+ or CD8+ T cells sorted from blood, taken in a trial of the OX40 agonist ivuxolimab.

In DNA, the CDR3 is TGTGCCAGCAGTGTGGGGGGCGTGGGAGAGCAGTACTTC. Amino acids: CASSVGGVGEQYF. The chain employs TRBV6-1 and TRBJ2-7; D might be TRBD1 or TRBD2, each matching 6 bases. CDR3 length: 13 residues. CDR1 is MNHNS and CDR2 is SASEGT in the germline V gene. The germline V and J ends were trimmed by 4 bases and 7 bases, with 14 bases remaining between them.